One sample yielded the 23 T cell receptor beta chains listed below, sequenced in a study of T cells in Graves' hyperthyroidism and ophthalmopathy (dated by TCRdb to between 2017 and 2020). The receptor library was made with multiplex PCR. These reads were obtained on an Illumina HiSeq 2000. The TCR beta CDR3 regions were amplified from RNA transcripts. A first-round RT-PCR of the TCR CDR3 used the HTBI primer set with the Qiagen OneStep RT-PCR kit. The public sequencing data were trimmed at Q25 with fastp and processed into clonotypes with MiXCR by TCRdb, which kept only in-frame beta chains. CDR3 protein duplicates are merged, each entry listing the most common genes and DNA. The sample has about 400,000 distinct CDR3 sequences on record, about 15% of them singletons. The leading ten clones occupy 28% of the sample. Material for sequencing was blood. These receptors were collected from a woman aged 18 to 35 with Graves' hyperthyroidism that later progressed to Graves' ophthalmopathy.

This sequence joins TRBV5-1 and TRBJ2-2; D unresolved. The V gene lost 4 bases and the J gene lost 6 bases, with 10 bases spanning the gap. The V gene's germline CDR1 is SGHRS and CDR2 YFSETQ. The CDR3 length is 13 residues. The CDR3 protein is CASSPSFPGELFF. The DNA for the CDR3 is TGCGCCAGCAGCCCAAGCTTTCCCGGGGAGCTGTTTTTT.

This clonotype occurred many times. The chain employs TRBV6-2 or TRBV6-3 and TRBJ1-1, with a weak D call TRBD1 (5 bases). The CDR3 runs to 14 residues. The germline V gene has CDR1 MNHEY and CDR2 SVGEGT. V lost 2 bases to trimming and J lost 8 bases, with 15 bases between them. In DNA form, the CDR3 reads TGTGCCAGCAGTTACCCCGGGGCCGCGGAGGAAGCTTTCTTT. The encoded protein is CASSYPGAAEEAFF.

This clonotype has at least ten counts. For the CDR3, the DNA is TGTGCCAGCAGTTTATCGTTTTACTCGGCCTACGAGCAGTACTTC. Its protein product is CASSLSFYSAYEQYF. V usage is TRBV27 and J usage is TRBJ2-7; unclear D gene. V was pared by 0 bases and J by 2 bases, with 11 bases between. CDR1 MNHEY and CDR2 SMNVEV come from the germline V gene (reference sequence). This CDR3 is 15 amino acids long.

This clonotype was recorded at least ten times. The V and J genes are TRBV3-1 and TRBJ1-5; D uncertain. The V and J ends lost 1 base and 3 bases respectively, with 10 bases between them. The CDR3 spans 15 residues. Germline V gene lookup returns CDR1 LGHDT and CDR2 YNNKEL (reference sequence). Here the CDR3 reads CASSQGWQYNQPQHF. CDR3 DNA: TGTGCCAGCAGCCAAGGGTGGCAGTACAATCAGCCCCAGCATTTT.

CDR3 DNA sequence: TGTGCCAGCAGTTACTCACAGGGATTGGGCGGGGAGCTGTTTTTT. The encoded protein is CASSYSQGLGGELFF. The chain recombines TRBV6-5 with TRBJ2-2; D may be TRBD1 (6 bases). The V gene's germline CDR1 is MNHEY and CDR2 SVGAGI. V was clipped by 0 bases and J by 7 bases, with 12 bases between them. The CDR3 covers 15 residues.

The genes are TRBV19 and TRBJ2-2; 8 bases map to TRBD1. This CDR3 is built from 17 residues. In germline, CDR1 is LNHDA, CDR2 SQIVND (reference sequence). J gave up 4 bases and V 3 bases, and 10 bases lay outside the gene matches. The CDR3: CASSIVFRGRFTGELFF. The CDR3 coding sequence is TGTGCCAGTAGTATCGTTTTCAGGGGGCGTTTCACCGGGGAGCTGTTTTTT.

This clonotype was recorded many times. The J gene is TRBJ2-7, the V gene TRBV6-5, with 16 nucleotides matching TRBD2. The J segment lost 6 bases and the V segment lost 6 bases, leaving 11 bases of the junction unmatched. Germline-derived CDR1 and CDR2 are MNHEY and SVGAGI. The CDR3 spans 17 residues. CDR3 amino acids: CASSNPGLAGGRSEQYF. CDR3 coding DNA: TGTGCCAGCAGCAACCCGGGACTAGCGGGAGGGCGTAGCGAGCAGTACTTC.

DNA of the CDR3: TGCGCCAGCAGCTTGGCCCTAGCGGGAGCTTCTTCCCTCTACAATGAGCAGTTCTTC. It translates to CASSLALAGASSLYNEQFF. The V gene is TRBV5-1, the J gene TRBJ2-1; 10 bases fit TRBD2. The junction had 12 bases not matched to a gene; V was cut back by 0 bases and J by 3 bases. CDR3 length: 19 residues. Germline V gives CDR1 SGHRS, CDR2 YFSETQ.

Points on this clonotype: One end of the junction does not line up with germline, which may come from a read error. The chain joins TRBV28 to TRBJ2-1; D gene uncertain. The CDR3 runs to 17 residues. Germline V lookup: CDR1 MDHEN, CDR2 SYDVKM. CDR3 DNA: TGTGCCAGCAGTCTTACGCCACTTTGGAGCTCCTACAGTGAGCAGTTCTTC. Protein: CASSLTPLWSSYSEQFF. Supplemented by reference TRBV28 and TRBJ2-1, the full variable domain reads DVKVTQSSRYLVKRTGEKVFLECVQDMDHENMFWYRQDPGLGLRLIYFSYDVKMKEKGDIPEGYSVSREKKERFSLILESASTNQTSMYLCASSLTPLWSSYSEQFFGPGTRLTVL.

This clonotype was seen many times. This chain joins TRBV4-3 and TRBJ2-3; D is undetermined. The length of the CDR3 is 11 residues. V gave up 0 bases and J gave up 10 bases, with 5 bases separating them. The germline CDR1 and CDR2 sequences are LGHNA and YSLEER. CDR3 protein: CASSQDNPQYF. The CDR3 bases are TGCGCCAGCAGCCAAGATAATCCGCAGTATTTT.

This clonotype was counted between two and nine times. This sequence joins TRBV14 and TRBJ2-1, with a tentative D call TRBD2 (5 bases). V was pared by 0 bases and J by 4 bases, with 16 bases between. CDR1 and CDR2 from the germline V gene are SGHDN and FVKESK. This CDR3 has 17 amino acids. CDR3 DNA sequence: TGTGCCAGCAGCCAAGAAGATGACTACCGAATTTACAATGAGCAGTTCTTC. Residues: CASSQEDDYRIYNEQFF.

The chain joins TRBV13 to TRBJ2-7; a weak D match, TRBD2 (6 bases). V was shortened by 0 bases and J by 2 bases, with 11 bases between the two germline ends. The CDR3 is 15 amino acids. Germline CDR1 reads PRHDT; CDR2 reads FYEKMQ (reference sequence). The CDR3 loop reads CASSLGSGGPYEQYF. The DNA of the CDR3 is TGTGCCAGCAGCTTAGGTTCCGGAGGGCCCTACGAGCAGTACTTC.

The V and J genes are TRBV10-3 and TRBJ1-5; tentative D call: TRBD1 (5 bases). CDR1 is ENHRY, CDR2 SYGVKD, per germline. The length of the CDR3 is 15 residues. V was pared by 8 bases and J by 2 bases, with 16 bases between. CDR3 sequence: CAIGGGGDGNQPQHF. CDR3 in DNA: TGTGCCATCGGGGGAGGAGGGGACGGCAATCAGCCCCAGCATTTT.

This clonotype was recorded at least ten times. This CDR3 reads CASRGGHNSPLHF. In nucleotides, the CDR3 is TGTGCCAGCAGGGGAGGGCATAATTCACCCCTCCACTTT. The V and J genes are TRBV2 and TRBJ1-6; D uncertain. Trimming stripped 6 bases from V and 5 bases from J, with 8 bases between. The CDR3 runs 13 residues. CDR1 is SNHLY, CDR2 FYNNEI, per germline. The variable domain in full, with the rest retrieved from reference TRBV2 and TRBJ1-6, is EPEVTQTPSHQVTQMGQEVILRCVPISNHLYFYWYRQILGQKVEFLVSFYNNEISEKSEIFDDQFSVERPDGSNFTLKIRSTKLEDSAMYFCASRGGHNSPLHFGNGTRLTVT.

This clonotype appeared once. One end of the junction varies from germline; a read error may be responsible. The rearrangement uses TRBV28 and TRBJ1-5, with 7 bases lining up with TRBD1. The CDR3 is 14 residues long. Germline CDR1 MDHEN, CDR2 SYDVKM. The CDR3 DNA follows: TGTGTCAGCAGACCAGGGGGTAGCAATCAGCCCCAGCATTTT. Translated: CVSRPGGSNQPQHF.

This clonotype has just a few counts. A much larger clone differs by one base, so this may be a read error. V usage is TRBV20-1 and J usage is TRBJ1-5; D not resolved. From germline, CDR1 is DFQATT and CDR2 SNEGSKA (reference sequence). The CDR3 contains 13 residues. CDR3 residues: CSAISVSNHPQHF. CDR3 coding DNA: TGCAGTGCTATCAGTGTATCCAATCATCCCCAGCATTTT.

This clonotype has only a few counts. This may come from a read error, since a much larger clone is one base off. V usage is TRBV28 and J usage is TRBJ2-1; weak D call: TRBD2 (7 bases). The CDR3 runs 13 residues. With 7 bases removed from V and 5 bases from J, the gap between germline ends came to 12 bases. Germline assignment: CDR1 MDHEN and CDR2 SYDVKM. For the CDR3, the DNA is TGTGCCAGCAAGGGGGGGGGACACAATGAGCAGTTCTTC. Amino acid sequence: CASKGGGHNEQFF. Based on the CDR3 plus reference TRBV28 and TRBJ2-1, the full variable domain is DVKVTQSSRYLVKRTGEKVFLECVQDMDHENMFWYRQDPGLGLRLIYFSYDVKMKEKGDIPEGYSVSREKKERFSLILESASTNQTSMYLCASKGGGHNEQFFGPGTRLTVL.

The chain uses TRBV7-3 and TRBJ1-1; maybe TRBD1 (6 bases). The CDR3 loop spans 15 amino acids. Trimming cost V 5 bases and J 1 base, with 14 bases left between them. Germline V gene data show CDR1 as SGHTA and CDR2 as FQGTGA. For the CDR3, the DNA is TGTGCCAGCAGCATGAACAGGGTCGGGAACACTGAAGCTTTCTTT. Translation: CASSMNRVGNTEAFF.

The V gene is TRBV4-1, the J gene TRBJ2-7, with D possibly matching TRBD1 (5 bases). This CDR3 spans 15 amino acids. The germline CDR1 and CDR2 sequences are MGHRA and YSYEKL. Trimming left V 1 base short and J 0 bases short, with 10 bases between. CDR3 loop: CASSQGSTVSYEQYF. As DNA, the CDR3 is TGCGCCAGCAGCCAAGGTTCGACAGTCTCCTACGAGCAGTACTTC.

This clonotype was observed at least ten times. The chain uses TRBV9 and TRBJ2-3; D is possibly TRBD1 or TRBD2 (6 bases each). The germline V gene encodes CDR1 SGDLS and CDR2 YYNGEE. The CDR3 totals 16 residues. Trimming left V 4 bases short and J 1 base short, with 16 bases between. CDR3 in amino acids: CASSSIQGGGTDTQYF. The CDR3 nucleotides read TGTGCCAGCAGCTCTATACAGGGCGGGGGCACAGATACGCAGTATTTT. Full variable domain (outside the CDR3, taken from reference TRBV9 and TRBJ2-3): DSGVTQTPKHLITATGQRVTLRCSPRSGDLSVYWYQQSLDQGLQFLIQYYNGEERAKGNILERFSAQQFPDLHSELNLSSLELGDSALYFCASSSIQGGGTDTQYFGPGTRLTVL.

This clonotype was detected many times. The chain joins TRBV7-2 to TRBJ2-1, with TRBD1 matching over 8 bases. The CDR3 has 15 residues. V was pared by 5 bases and J by 4 bases, with 7 bases of the junction left unmatched. CDR1 is SGHTA, CDR2 FQGNSA, per germline. The CDR3 loop is CASSRDRGDYNEQFF. Written as DNA, the CDR3 is TGTGCCAGCAGCCGAGACAGGGGTGATTACAATGAGCAGTTCTTC.

This clonotype was found a few times. J is TRBJ1-1 and V is TRBV6-2 or TRBV6-3; D may be TRBD1 (5 bases). Germline V gene data show CDR1 as MNHEY and CDR2 as SVGEGT. Deletions cut 2 bases from V and 5 bases from J, with 15 bases between. The CDR3 length is 15 residues. CDR3 sequence reads: CASSYPGGGRTEAFF. The CDR3 DNA reads as TGTGCCAGCAGTTACCCGGGGGGGGGAAGGACTGAAGCTTTCTTT.

This clonotype was counted many times. V usage is TRBV28 and J usage is TRBJ1-5, with D unresolved. V was clipped by 4 bases and J by 0 bases, with 4 bases between them. The CDR3 is made up of 13 amino acids. The germline V gene encodes CDR1 MDHEN and CDR2 SYDVKM. The DNA for the CDR3 is TGTGCCAGCAGTTCCTCTAGCAATCAGCCCCAGCATTTT. Its protein is CASSSSSNQPQHF. The full variable domain, rest sourced from reference TRBV28 and TRBJ1-5, is DVKVTQSSRYLVKRTGEKVFLECVQDMDHENMFWYRQDPGLGLRLIYFSYDVKMKEKGDIPEGYSVSREKKERFSLILESASTNQTSMYLCASSSSSNQPQHFGDGTRLSIL.